The 27 T cell receptor beta chains reported below all come from one sample, sequenced in a study of blood T cells in healthy people across ages. The authors ran a second PCR of about 6 to 12 cycles using a sample-barcoded 5' primer and a J-beta primer mix. TCRdb itself ran the 5' RACE reads through MiXCR, one entry per CDR3 protein. The data contain about 600,000 distinct CDR3 sequences, around half of them singletons. Sample: blood. The receptors stem from a man older than 75 in good health.

With respect to this clonotype: This likely comes from a read error, as the CDR3 has no conserved phenylalanine or tryptophan at its end. The V gene is TRBV20-1, the J gene TRBJ2-2, with 11 bases fitting TRBD2. Germline loops: CDR1 DFQATT, CDR2 SNEGSKA (reference sequence). J was trimmed by 6 bases and V by 3 bases; bases with no gene match: 3. This CDR3 has 14 residues. The CDR3 sequence is CSARISGRAGELFL. In nucleotides, the CDR3 is TGCAGTGCTAGGATTAGCGGGAGGGCCGGGGAGCTGTTTTTA.

The J gene is TRBJ2-1, the V gene TRBV7-2; the match to TRBD2 covers 12 bases. Per the germline V gene, CDR1 is SGHTA and CDR2 is FQGNSA. The CDR3 sequence is 16 residues long. J was trimmed by 4 bases and V by 1 base; bases with no gene match: 2. The CDR3 loop reads CASSLVTSGGYNEQFF. The CDR3 coding sequence is TGTGCCAGCAGCTTAGTAACTAGCGGGGGGTACAATGAGCAGTTCTTC.

Written as DNA, the CDR3 is TGCAGTGCTAGCGCGCAGGGGAGACCCTACGAGCAGTACTTC. It yields the protein CSASAQGRPYEQYF. The V and J genes are TRBV20-1 and TRBJ2-7; tentative D call: TRBD1 (6 bases). Germline V gives CDR1 DFQATT, CDR2 SNEGSKA (reference sequence). Deletions cut 3 bases from V and 2 bases from J, with 14 bases between. This CDR3 comprises 14 residues.

The chain links TRBV7-9 to TRBJ2-1, with 7 bases that match TRBD1. Germline V lookup: CDR1 SEHNR, CDR2 FQNEAQ (reference sequence). V was clipped by 4 bases and J by 14 bases; unmatched bases: 8. This CDR3 is 12 amino acids long. CDR3 amino acids: CASSSNRGGEFF. The CDR3 DNA sequence: TGTGCCAGCAGCTCTAACAGGGGCGGAGAGTTCTTC.

The rearrangement joins TRBV7-9 to TRBJ2-5; 7 bases fit TRBD1. J lost 5 bases, V lost 3 bases, and 12 bases had no gene match. Germline CDR1 SEHNR, CDR2 FQNEAQ (reference sequence). The CDR3 totals 16 residues. The CDR3 is CASSLRSTGERETQYF. CDR3 nucleotides: TGTGCCAGCAGCTTGCGGTCAACAGGGGAGCGGGAGACCCAGTACTTC.

The table lists this clonotype with a few counts. The chain is built from TRBV7-9 and TRBJ2-1, with D perhaps matching TRBD2 (6 bases). CDR3 length: 17 residues. Trimming took off 5 bases at V and 5 bases at J, with 22 bases between the two ends. From germline, CDR1 is SEHNR and CDR2 FQNEAQ (reference sequence). The CDR3 nucleotides are TGTGCCAGCAGCACCCCGATATCGGGGGACCTTCACAATGAGCAGTTCTTC. Amino acids: CASSTPISGDLHNEQFF.

Details on this clonotype: With a much larger clone just one base away, this may be a read error. The chain combines TRBV6-6 with TRBJ2-3; D possibly corresponds to TRBD1 (7 bases). The CDR3 loop spans 16 amino acids. Germline V gene data show CDR1 as MNHNY and CDR2 as SVGAGI (reference sequence). CDR3 sequence (DNA): TGTGTCAGCAGTTACTCGACAGGGAGGTTTACAGATACGCAGTATTTT. Translation: CVSSYSTGRFTDTQYF.

V is TRBV27 and J is TRBJ2-1, with TRBD2 identical over 14 bases. V trimming: 3 bases; J trimming: 4 bases; junction bases outside the gene matches: 2. Looked up from germline, CDR1 is MNHEY and CDR2 is SMNVEV (reference sequence). This CDR3 contains 16 residues. CDR3 residues: CASSFRLAGGYNEQFF. CDR3 nucleotide sequence: TGTGCCAGCAGTTTCCGACTAGCGGGAGGGTACAATGAGCAGTTCTTC.

This clonotype came up once. The genes are TRBV4-3 and TRBJ2-2, with 10 bases lining up with TRBD1. V shed 0 bases, J shed 3 bases, and the junction held 10 bases outside the gene matches. Germline V gene sequence: CDR1 LGHNA, CDR2 YSLEER. CDR3 size: 19 residues. CDR3 sequence: CASSQDLFSGTGDTGELFF. CDR3 bases: TGCGCCAGCAGCCAAGATCTCTTTTCAGGGACAGGGGACACCGGGGAGCTGTTTTTT.

The CDR3 is CASSSNIWDEQFF. DNA of the CDR3: TGTGCCAGCAGCTCAAATATATGGGATGAGCAGTTCTTC. This chain joins TRBV7-2 and TRBJ2-1, with D unclear. Trimming removed 4 bases from V and 8 bases from J, with 12 bases in between. This CDR3 is built from 13 residues. Germline values: CDR1 SGHTA, CDR2 FQGNSA.

The V and J genes are TRBV5-1 and TRBJ2-3; D uncertain. There are 15 residues in the CDR3. The V gene lost 0 bases and the J gene lost 2 bases, with 10 bases spanning the gap. Germline loops: CDR1 SGHRS, CDR2 YFSETQ. The CDR3 DNA follows: TGCGCCAGCAGCTTGGAGGCAGGATACACAGATACGCAGTATTTT. As protein: CASSLEAGYTDTQYF.

This clonotype was counted between two and nine times. This chain joins TRBV20-1 and TRBJ1-6; D gene uncertain. Germline lookup yields CDR1 DFQATT and CDR2 SNEGSKA (reference sequence). This CDR3 comprises 14 residues. V lost 2 bases and J lost 0, with 5 bases in between. CDR3 nucleotide sequence: TGCAGTGCTAGACCGAGCTCCTATAATTCACCCCTCCACTTT. Protein product: CSARPSSYNSPLHF.

The CDR3 sequence is CASSYFGSGNRERDEKLFF. For the CDR3, the DNA is TGTGCCAGCAGCTACTTTGGTTCCGGTAACAGGGAGCGGGATGAAAAACTGTTTTTT. J is TRBJ1-4 and V is TRBV7-9, with a tentative D call TRBD1 (6 bases). The CDR3 totals 19 residues. Germline CDR1 SEHNR, CDR2 FQNEAQ (reference sequence). Trimming took off 4 bases at V and 6 bases at J, with 27 bases between the two ends.

The gene calls are TRBV7-2 and TRBJ1-2, with D possibly matching TRBD1 (5 bases). In germline, CDR1 is SGHTA, CDR2 FQGNSA. This CDR3 has 13 residues. V dropped 1 base and J dropped 8 bases, with 11 bases sitting between them. The CDR3 sequence is CASSLGGIGGYTF. Here the CDR3 DNA reads TGTGCCAGCAGCTTAGGGGGGATTGGCGGCTACACCTTC.

V is TRBV25-1 and J is TRBJ2-3; the match to TRBD2 covers 14 bases. V lost 2 bases, J lost 1 base, and 5 bases stayed unmatched. Germline lookup yields CDR1 MGHDK and CDR2 SYGVNS. There are 18 residues in the CDR3. DNA for the CDR3: TGTGCCAGCAGTGAAATGTTGGGACTAGCGGGGGGCACAGATACGCAGTATTTT. Amino acids: CASSEMLGLAGGTDTQYF.

The chain links TRBV20-1 to TRBJ2-3, with D possibly TRBD2 on 5 matching bases. This CDR3 is built from 13 residues. V lost 3 bases to trimming and J lost 4 bases, with 11 bases between them. The germline gives CDR1 DFQATT, CDR2 SNEGSKA (reference sequence). This CDR3 reads CSASPTRADTQYF. The CDR3 nucleotides are TGCAGTGCTAGCCCTACGAGGGCAGATACGCAGTATTTT.

There are a few counts of this clonotype. CDR3 sequence: CASSQDPGGSWNEQFF. The CDR3 bases are TGCGCCAGCAGCCAAGATCCGGGGGGGTCTTGGAATGAGCAGTTCTTC. This chain joins TRBV4-3 and TRBJ2-1; 8 bases line up with TRBD2. This CDR3 region has 16 residues. J lost 7 bases, V lost 0 bases, and 8 bases had no gene match. Per germline, CDR1 LGHNA and CDR2 YSLEER.

At least ten counts were recorded for this clonotype. The CDR3 loop reads CASRLNSGANVLTF. DNA for the CDR3: TGTGCCAGCAGGTTAAACTCTGGGGCCAACGTCCTGACTTTC. The V and J genes are TRBV6-5 and TRBJ2-6; D is uncertain. Trimming left V 6 bases short and J 0 bases short, with 6 bases between. The CDR3 is 14 amino acids. The V gene's germline CDR1 is MNHEY and CDR2 SVGAGI.

A word on this clonotype: Possible read error: a much larger clone is one base away. This chain connects TRBV7-9 to TRBJ2-7; perhaps D is TRBD1 or TRBD2 (5 bases each). The CDR3 consists of 15 residues. Germline CDR1 and CDR2: SEHNR and FQNEAQ (reference sequence). In DNA, the CDR3 is TGTGCCAACAGCTTAGCGACAGCAATCTCCTACGAGCAGTACTTC. Amino acids: CANSLATAISYEQYF.

The chain uses TRBV7-2 and TRBJ2-5; TRBD2 matches 10 bases. The germline V gene has CDR1 SGHTA and CDR2 FQGNSA. After removal of 3 bases from V and 4 bases from J, the junction contained 14 bases not matched to a gene. This CDR3 contains 18 residues. The CDR3 bases are TGTGCCAGCAGCTTCGGCGAGCTAGCGGGGGCCCCGGGAGAGACCCAGTACTTC. Amino acid sequence: CASSFGELAGAPGETQYF.

This clonotype has only a few counts. CDR3 loop: CASSSPLAGVNTQYF. The CDR3 DNA follows: TGTGCCAGCAGTTCACCTCTAGCGGGAGTGAATACGCAGTATTTT. The gene calls are TRBV12-3 or TRBV12-4 and TRBJ2-3, with 10 bases identical to TRBD2. The CDR3 has 15 residues. After removal of 4 bases from V and 7 bases from J, the junction contained 8 bases not matched to a gene.

As regards this clonotype: At one of its ends the junction is not consistent with the germline gene, which may arise from a read error. The chain recombines TRBV5-5 with TRBJ2-3, with 8 nucleotides matching TRBD2. The CDR3 consists of 19 residues. CDR1 is SGHKS and CDR2 is YYEKEE in the germline V gene (reference sequence). CDR3 in amino acids: CAGSLGASGSGRSVDTQYF. The DNA of the CDR3 is TGTGCCGGCAGCTTGGGGGCCTCCGGGAGCGGGAGATCCGTAGATACGCAGTATTTT.

Only a few counts were recorded for this clonotype. V and J are TRBV15 and TRBJ1-2, with D tentatively TRBD1 (5 bases). Germline V gene data show CDR1 as LNHNV and CDR2 as YYDKDF (reference sequence). The CDR3 sequence is 13 residues long. The V and J ends lost 3 bases and 6 bases respectively, with 11 bases between them. The CDR3: CATSSLTGDGYTF. CDR3 nucleotide sequence: TGTGCCACCAGCAGCTTAACAGGAGATGGCTACACCTTC.

The table lists this clonotype with many counts. The chain couples TRBV6-5 to TRBJ2-1; D not certain. The V end lost 2 bases, the J end lost 3 bases, and 11 bases lay between the germline ends. Germline CDR1 is MNHEY and CDR2 is SVGAGI. The CDR3 is made up of 15 amino acids. CDR3 sequence: CASSYTRPGYNEQFF. The DNA for the CDR3 is TGTGCCAGCAGTTACACCCGACCAGGCTACAATGAGCAGTTCTTC.

This clonotype occurred a few times. Written as DNA, the CDR3 is TGTGCCAGCAGCTTAGCTGGCCCAACTAATGAAAAACTGTTTTTT. It yields the protein CASSLAGPTNEKLFF. J is TRBJ1-4 and V is TRBV7-8, with D unresolved. V gave up 0 bases and J gave up 0 bases, with 5 bases separating them. Germline V gene data show CDR1 as SGHVS and CDR2 as FQNEAQ. The CDR3 totals 15 residues.

CDR3 region: CASSLGASGATDTQYF. In DNA form, the CDR3 reads TGCGCCAGCAGCTTGGGGGCTAGCGGGGCCACAGATACGCAGTATTTT. The chain uses TRBV5-1 and TRBJ2-3; 9 nucleotides align to TRBD2. With 0 bases clipped from V and 2 bases from J, the junction kept 4 bases outside the gene matches. CDR1 and CDR2 (germline): SGHRS, YFSETQ. This CDR3 is 16 amino acids long.

The gene calls are TRBV20-1 and TRBJ2-7; possible D gene TRBD1, 5 bases. Germline CDR1 reads DFQATT; CDR2 reads SNEGSKA (reference sequence). This CDR3 spans 14 amino acids. V was pared by 0 bases and J by 6 bases, with 15 bases between. The CDR3 here is CSARDEAGKLEQYF. CDR3 nucleotides: TGCAGTGCTAGAGATGAGGCAGGGAAACTCGAGCAGTACTTC.